Included here is one T cell receptor (beta chain) sequence, with context. The antigen remains undetermined. This sample is drawn from a study of cytomegalovirus exposure and HLA in healthy donors. General study points: Among TCR beta chains, those listed as cytomegalovirus-associated numbered under 200. Reports showed the classifier diagnosing cytomegalovirus status with high specificity and sensitivity.

The CDR3 has 17 residues. V trimming: 5 bases; J trimming: 3 bases; junction bases outside the gene matches: 11. Germline V gene lookup returns CDR1 MDHEN and CDR2 SYDVKM. The donors were part of the validation cohort, which consisted of under 150 subjects and was separate from the first cohort of about 670 subjects. Method: immunoSEQ multiplex PCR; TCRdb's copy keeps in-frame clones and lacks some. Altogether some 77,000 clones are present, about 94% being singletons, with the ten largest covering about 1.5%. The specimen was PBMCs. The chain has TRBV28 and TRBJ1-5; the match to TRBD1 covers 9 bases. This TCR was sampled from a man between 18 and 29 years old in good health and CMV-seropositive. This CDR3 is CASSPGQGGIVNQPQHF. CDR3 sequence (DNA): TGTGCCAGCAGTCCGGGACAGGGTGGAATAGTCAATCAGCCCCAGCATTTT.